The TCR beta chain described here comes from a study of response to subunit inactivated influenza vaccine. MiXCR, run by TCRdb on the RT-PCR reads, gives a single entry per CDR3 protein. The table includes 450,000 to 700,000 distinct CDR3 sequences, roughly 15% detected once. This clonotype has only a few counts. The antigen remains undetermined. Points from the study as a whole: The authors put forward the suggestion that each seasonal influenza vaccination may bring in only a limited number of new T cells.

Germline values: CDR1 PRHDT, CDR2 FYEKMQ (reference sequence). The trim removed 5 bases at V and 1 base at J, leaving 8 bases unmatched. This CDR3 contains 16 residues. This TCR derives from a man in his forties or fifties who received an inactivated influenza vaccine. Here the sequenced sample was PBMCs from blood, taken 12 days after vaccination. The V call is TRBV13, the J call TRBJ2-5; 9 bases map to TRBD2. The CDR3 loop reads CASSRLAGGRQETQYF. CDR3 nucleotides: TGTGCCAGCAGCCGACTTGCGGGAGGGCGCCAAGAGACCCAGTACTTC.